The entry that follows covers one TCR beta chain sequence. The data stem from a study of glioma-infiltrating T cells. CDR3 size: 13 residues. Germline CDR1 reads MNHEY; CDR2 reads SVGEGT. Using RNA template, CDR3s of TCR alpha and beta were amplified with iRepertoire arm-PCR. MiXCR was run by TCRdb on the multiplex PCR reads, yielding one entry per CDR3 protein. Here the sample spans approximately 400,000 distinct CDR3 sequences, 41% being singletons. The chain joins TRBV6-2 or TRBV6-3 to TRBJ1-5, with no clear D. The specimen was glioma tissue, nonneoplastic brain tissue, or PBMCs (not recorded which). The receptor's source is a human donor with low-grade glioma or glioblastoma, undergoing nonglioma brain surgery, or in good health (not recorded which). The CDR3 here is CDAKFNSNQPQHF. The CDR3 DNA reads as TGTGACGCGAAATTTAATAGCAATCAGCCCCAGCATTTT.